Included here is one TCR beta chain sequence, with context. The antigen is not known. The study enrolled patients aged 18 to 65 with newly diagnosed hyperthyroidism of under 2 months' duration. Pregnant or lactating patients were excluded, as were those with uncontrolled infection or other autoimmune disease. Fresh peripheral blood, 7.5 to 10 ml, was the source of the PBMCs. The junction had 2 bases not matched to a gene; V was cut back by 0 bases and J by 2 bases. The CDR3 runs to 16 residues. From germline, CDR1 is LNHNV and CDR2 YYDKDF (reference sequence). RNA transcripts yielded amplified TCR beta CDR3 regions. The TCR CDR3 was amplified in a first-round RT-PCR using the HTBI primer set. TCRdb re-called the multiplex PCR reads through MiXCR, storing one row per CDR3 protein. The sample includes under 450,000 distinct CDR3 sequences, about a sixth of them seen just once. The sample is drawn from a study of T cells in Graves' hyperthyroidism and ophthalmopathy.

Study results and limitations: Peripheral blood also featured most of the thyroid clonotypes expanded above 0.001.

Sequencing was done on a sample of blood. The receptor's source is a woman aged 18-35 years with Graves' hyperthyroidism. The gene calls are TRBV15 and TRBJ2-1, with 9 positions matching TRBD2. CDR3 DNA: TGTGCCACCAGCAGAGAGGGCGGGAGGGCCTACAATGAGCAGTTCTTC. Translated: CATSREGGRAYNEQFF.